One and the same sample provided the 23 T cell receptor beta chains below, sequenced in a study of cytomegalovirus exposure and HLA in healthy donors (dated by TCRdb to about 2017). Library preparation used the immunoSEQ multiplex PCR assay. For the multiplex PCR, a mixture combining 60 forward primers for TCR Vbeta segments and 13 reverse primers for TCR Jbeta segments was used. What TCRdb holds here is the immuneACCESS table cut down to in-frame rearrangements. Part of the clones is not present; checked against another copy, under half of the missing clones reflect an unresolved V gene, and the others are unexplained. The table for this sample lists 140,000 to 150,000 clones; 65% to 80% of them were counted only once. The leading ten clones occupy over 6% of the sample. Sequenced sample: PBMCs. The receptor set was obtained from a man aged 25-45 years in good health and CMV-seronegative.

In this sample, this clone turned up once. V and J are TRBV7-9 and TRBJ2-3; no definite D call. V gave up 2 bases and J gave up 0 bases, with 6 bases separating them. The CDR3 runs 14 residues. CDR1 is SEHNR, CDR2 FQNEAQ, per germline (reference sequence). This CDR3 reads CASSLYISTDTQYF. The DNA for the CDR3 is TGTGCCAGCAGCTTATATATCAGCACAGATACGCAGTATTTT. Full variable domain (rest looked up from reference TRBV7-9 and TRBJ2-3): DTGVSQNPRHKITKRGQNVTFRCDPISEHNRLYWYRQTLGQGPEFLTYFQNEAQLEKSRLLSDRFSAERPKGSFSTLEIQRTEQGDSAMYLCASSLYISTDTQYFGPGTRLTVL.

Notes on this clone: Other nucleotide sequences in the sample specify the same CDR3. V usage is TRBV7-6 and J usage is TRBJ1-1; D remains unclear. The CDR3 totals 14 residues. CDR1 and CDR2 (germline): SGHVS, FNYEAQ. V lost 2 bases to trimming and J lost 3 bases, with 10 bases between them. The CDR3 spells CASSLSYRDTEAFF. DNA for the CDR3: TGTGCCAGCAGCTTAAGTTATCGGGACACTGAAGCTTTCTTT.

This chain uses TRBV6-1 with TRBJ1-1; D not resolved. CDR3 length: 15 residues. Trimming cost V 2 bases and J 1 base, with 11 bases left between them. Germline CDR1 reads MNHNS; CDR2 reads SASEGT. The CDR3 DNA reads as TGTGCCAGCAGTGAAATGAGGGAAACGAACACTGAAGCTTTCTTT. It codes for CASSEMRETNTEAFF.

The chain is built from TRBV20-1 and TRBJ2-1, with D perhaps TRBD2 (5 bases). The CDR3 is 11 residues long. Per the germline V gene, CDR1 is DFQATT and CDR2 is SNEGSKA (reference sequence). V shed 6 bases and J shed 7 bases, with 10 bases lying between them. The CDR3 region has the DNA TGCAGTGCACATACTAGAAATGAGCAGTTCTTC. This gives the protein CSAHTRNEQFF.

This chain uses TRBV5-1 with TRBJ2-1; 9 bases fit TRBD1. Looked up from germline, CDR1 is SGHRS and CDR2 is YFSETQ. V lost 0 bases to trimming and J lost 10 bases; unmatched junction nucleotides: 14. The CDR3 runs to 17 residues. CDR3 loop: CASSLAVGGQGGGEQFF. The CDR3 nucleotides read TGCGCCAGCAGCTTGGCCGTGGGGGGACAGGGAGGAGGAGAGCAGTTCTTC.

This clone was counted once. The rearrangement joins TRBV28 to TRBJ1-6; tentatively, D is TRBD1 (6 bases). Trimming left V 6 bases short and J 10 bases short, with 16 bases between. This CDR3 contains 14 residues. Germline V gene sequence: CDR1 MDHEN, CDR2 SYDVKM. The CDR3 DNA sequence: TGTGCCAGCAGCCGGACAGTTGGGGTATCACCCCTCCACTTT. Protein: CASSRTVGVSPLHF.

CDR3 nucleotide sequence: TGTGCCAGCAGCGAAGGCCCGGGTAGTTATGGCTACACCTTC. It is translated as CASSEGPGSYGYTF. This rearrangement joins TRBV7-9 to TRBJ1-2; D uncertain. The CDR3 spans 14 residues. Germline CDR1 is SEHNR and CDR2 is FQNEAQ (reference sequence). The germline V and J ends were trimmed by 5 bases and 5 bases, with 15 bases remaining between them.

The chain joins TRBV18 to TRBJ2-7, with 11 bases that match TRBD1. J was trimmed by 6 bases and V by 3 bases; bases with no gene match: 7. CDR3 size: 15 residues. Looked up from germline, CDR1 is KGHSH and CDR2 is LQKENI. The CDR3 sequence: CASSPSGQGAGEQYF. CDR3 nucleotides: TGTGCCAGCTCACCCTCTGGACAGGGGGCAGGCGAGCAGTACTTC.

The rearrangement joins TRBV5-4 to TRBJ1-1; D perhaps matches TRBD1 (6 bases). V dropped 3 bases and J dropped 4 bases, with 16 bases sitting between them. There are 15 residues in the CDR3. Germline lookup yields CDR1 SGHNT and CDR2 YYREEE (reference sequence). In DNA, the CDR3 is TGTGCCAGCAGCTCCGGAGCCCCCAGGGGCACTGAAGCTTTCTTT. Translated, it gives CASSSGAPRGTEAFF. Looking up the rest from reference TRBV5-4 and TRBJ1-1 gives the full variable domain: ETGVTQSPTHLIKTRGQQVTLRCSSQSGHNTVSWYQQALGQGPQFIFQYYREEENGRGNFPPRFSGLQFPNYSSELNVNALELDDSALYLCASSSGAPRGTEAFFGQGTRLTVV.

This sequence joins TRBV7-9 and TRBJ1-1; the D is unclear. Germline CDR1 is SEHNR and CDR2 is FQNEAQ (reference sequence). Trimming removed 3 bases at V and 0 bases at J, with 5 bases between. The CDR3 has 13 amino acids. CDR3 coding DNA: TGTGCCAGCAGCTTGCAGATGAACACTGAAGCTTTCTTT. Translation: CASSLQMNTEAFF.

CDR3 nucleotide sequence: TGTGCCAGCAGCTGGGGACAGGGGTATGAAAAACTGTTTTTT. Protein: CASSWGQGYEKLFF. This chain connects TRBV6-5 to TRBJ1-4, with 10 positions matching TRBD1. This CDR3 comprises 14 residues. J gave up 6 bases and V 6 bases, and 4 bases lay outside the gene matches. Germline V gene data show CDR1 as MNHEY and CDR2 as SVGAGI.

The chain uses TRBV15 and TRBJ2-2, with 9 bases fitting TRBD2. The germline CDR1 and CDR2 sequences are LNHNV and YYDKDF (reference sequence). This CDR3 is built from 13 residues. V shed 5 bases and J 7 bases; nucleotides not matched to a gene: 2. DNA for the CDR3: TGTGCCACCAGCCCGCGGGGGGGCGGGGAGCTGTTTTTT. Its translation: CATSPRGGGELFF.

V and J are TRBV10-3 and TRBJ2-1; a weak D match, TRBD2 (5 bases). The V gene lost 0 bases and the J gene lost 7 bases, with 7 bases spanning the gap. Germline CDR1 ENHRY, CDR2 SYGVKD. The CDR3 is 13 amino acids. The CDR3 nucleotides read TGTGCCATCAGTGAGTCTACGGGGAATGAGCAGTTCTTC. Translating gives CAISESTGNEQFF.

This chain links TRBV5-1 with TRBJ1-2, with 9 bases identical to TRBD1. The CDR3 covers 18 residues. Looked up from germline, CDR1 is SGHRS and CDR2 is YFSETQ. The J segment lost 8 bases and the V segment lost 4 bases, leaving 21 bases of the junction unmatched. As DNA, the CDR3 is TGCGCCAGCAGCCCCCCAACAGGGGGCGCCTCGGGGACGGTAGGCTACACCTTC. It translates to CASSPPTGGASGTVGYTF. The full variable domain, its missing parts supplied by reference TRBV5-1 and TRBJ1-2, is KAGVTQTPRYLIKTRGQQVTLSCSPISGHRSVSWYQQTPGQGLQFLFEYFSETQRNKGNFPGRFSGRQFSNSRSEMNVSTLELGDSALYLCASSPPTGGASGTVGYTFGSGTRLTVV.

The genes are TRBV5-4 and TRBJ2-6; perhaps TRBD1 as D (6 bases). The length of the CDR3 is 13 residues. With 4 bases removed from V and 7 bases from J, the gap between germline ends came to 9 bases. Per the germline V gene, CDR1 is SGHNT and CDR2 is YYREEE (reference sequence). The CDR3: CASSRTEANVLTF. DNA of the CDR3: TGTGCCAGCAGCCGGACAGAAGCCAACGTCCTGACTTTC.

V usage is TRBV10-3 and J usage is TRBJ1-4; no clear D. The CDR3 runs to 14 residues. Germline CDR1 and CDR2: ENHRY and SYGVKD. Deletions cut 3 bases from V and 4 bases from J, with 9 bases between. The CDR3 coding sequence is TGTGCCATCAGTGATGGGCAAGTTAATGAAAAACTGTTTTTT. This codes for CAISDGQVNEKLFF.

This chain connects TRBV6-1 to TRBJ1-2, with a tentative D call TRBD1 (6 bases). This CDR3 comprises 16 residues. Germline-derived CDR1 and CDR2 are MNHNS and SASEGT. With 1 base removed from V and 4 bases from J, the gap between germline ends came to 16 bases. CDR3 in DNA: TGTGCCAGCAGTGAAGGAGGCGCGGGGGCGGGCTATGGCTACACCTTC. It translates to CASSEGGAGAGYGYTF.

This sequence joins TRBV5-6 and TRBJ2-2, with a weak D call TRBD2 (6 bases). The CDR3 consists of 16 residues. V lost 4 bases to trimming and J lost 2 bases, with 15 bases between them. Germline CDR1 reads SGHDT; CDR2 reads YYEEEE. The CDR3 is CASSPNGGRNTGELFF. In DNA form, the CDR3 reads TGTGCCAGCAGCCCAAACGGGGGAAGAAACACCGGGGAGCTGTTTTTT. The complete variable domain, with remaining parts taken from reference TRBV5-6 and TRBJ2-2, reads DAGVTQSPTHLIKTRGQQVTLRCSPKSGHDTVSWYQQALGQGPQFIFQYYEEEERQRGNFPDRFSGHQFPNYSSELNVNALLLGDSALYLCASSPNGGRNTGELFFGEGSRLTVL.

The gene calls are TRBV19 and TRBJ2-3; 9 bases map to TRBD2. The germline gives CDR1 LNHDA, CDR2 SQIVND (reference sequence). The CDR3 totals 14 residues. Losses at the gene ends were 8 bases for V and 0 bases for J; bases not matched to a gene: 3. For the CDR3, the DNA is TGTGCCAGTCGTAGCGGGGGCAGCACAGATACGCAGTATTTT. It is translated as CASRSGGSTDTQYF.

This chain connects TRBV11-3 to TRBJ2-7; the D gene is possibly TRBD1 (5 bases). Germline CDR1 reads SGHNT; CDR2 reads YENEEA. The CDR3 covers 13 residues. Trimming took 5 bases from V and 5 from J, leaving 13 bases between them. The CDR3 coding sequence is TGTGCCAGCAGCGATCTAGGGGCGGACGAGCAGTACTTC. It translates to CASSDLGADEQYF.

The rearrangement joins TRBV29-1 to TRBJ1-4; 12 bases are shared with TRBD1. The J segment lost 2 bases and the V segment lost 4 bases, leaving 5 bases of the junction unmatched. The CDR3 covers 16 residues. Per germline, CDR1 SQVTM and CDR2 ANQGSEA. The CDR3 coding sequence is TGCAGCGTTGCGGGGGGACAGGGGGCCACTAATGAAAAACTGTTTTTT. The encoded protein is CSVAGGQGATNEKLFF.

The chain carries TRBV6-1 and TRBJ2-7; 8 nucleotides match TRBD1. From germline, CDR1 is MNHNS and CDR2 SASEGT. The V gene end was trimmed by 2 bases and the J gene end by 2 bases; junction bases not matched to a gene: 5. This CDR3 is 15 amino acids long. The DNA for the CDR3 is TGTGCCAGCAGTGAATACGGGACAGGTCCCTACGAGCAGTACTTC. Its translation: CASSEYGTGPYEQYF.

The chain uses TRBV7-2 and TRBJ2-7, with TRBD2 identical over 7 bases. Unmatched junction bases numbered 6, after V lost 1 base and J lost 0 bases. The CDR3 is 16 amino acids. The germline gives CDR1 SGHTA, CDR2 FQGNSA. CDR3 in amino acids: CASSLGGRAVSYEQYF. In DNA form, the CDR3 reads TGTGCCAGCAGCTTAGGGGGGAGGGCAGTCTCCTACGAGCAGTACTTC.